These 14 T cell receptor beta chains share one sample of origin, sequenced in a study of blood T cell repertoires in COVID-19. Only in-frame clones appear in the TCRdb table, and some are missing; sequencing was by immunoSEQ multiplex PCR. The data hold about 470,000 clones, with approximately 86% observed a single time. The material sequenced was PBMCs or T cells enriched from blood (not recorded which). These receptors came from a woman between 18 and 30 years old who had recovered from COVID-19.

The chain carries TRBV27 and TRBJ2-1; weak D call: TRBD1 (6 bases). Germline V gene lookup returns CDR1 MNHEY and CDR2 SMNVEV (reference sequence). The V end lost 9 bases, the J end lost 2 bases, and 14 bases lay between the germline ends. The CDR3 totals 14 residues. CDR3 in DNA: TGTGCCAGTTCTACAGGGACCCCCTACAATGAGCAGTTCTTC. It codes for CASSTGTPYNEQFF.

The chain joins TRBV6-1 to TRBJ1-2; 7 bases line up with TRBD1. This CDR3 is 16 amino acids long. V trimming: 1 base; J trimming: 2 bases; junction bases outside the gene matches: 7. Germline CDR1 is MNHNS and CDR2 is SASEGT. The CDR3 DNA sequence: TGTGCCAGCAGTGAAGTAGGGACAGAATTCAACTATGGCTACACCTTC. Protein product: CASSEVGTEFNYGYTF.

CDR3 protein: CASSSFRGWSADTQYF. The CDR3 bases are TGTGCCAGCAGCTCGTTTCGCGGGTGGTCGGCAGATACGCAGTATTTT. The genes are TRBV5-4 and TRBJ2-3; a weak D match, TRBD2 (5 bases). V gave up 3 bases and J gave up 4 bases, with 18 bases separating them. CDR3 length: 16 residues. CDR1 SGHNT and CDR2 YYREEE come from the germline V gene (reference sequence).

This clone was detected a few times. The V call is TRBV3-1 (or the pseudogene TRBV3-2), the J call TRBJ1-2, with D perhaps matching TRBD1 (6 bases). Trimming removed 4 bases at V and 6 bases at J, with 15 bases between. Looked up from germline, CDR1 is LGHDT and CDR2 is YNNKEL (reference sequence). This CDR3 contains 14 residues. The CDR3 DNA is TGTGCCAGCAGCCCTTGGTTGGGGGCTGATGGCTACACCTTC. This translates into CASSPWLGADGYTF.

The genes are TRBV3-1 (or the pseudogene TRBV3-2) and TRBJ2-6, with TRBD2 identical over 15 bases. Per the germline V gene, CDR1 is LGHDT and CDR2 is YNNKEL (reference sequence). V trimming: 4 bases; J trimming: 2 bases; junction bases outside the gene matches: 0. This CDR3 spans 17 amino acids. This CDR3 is CASSRTSGGAGANVLTF. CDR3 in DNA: TGTGCCAGCAGCCGGACTAGCGGGGGGGCTGGGGCCAACGTCCTGACTTTC.

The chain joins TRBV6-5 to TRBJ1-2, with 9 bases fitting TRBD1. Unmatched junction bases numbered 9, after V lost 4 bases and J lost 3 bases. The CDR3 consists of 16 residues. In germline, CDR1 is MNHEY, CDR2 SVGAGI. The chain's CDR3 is CASSFLPTGGDYGYTF. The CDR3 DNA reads TGTGCCAGCAGTTTCCTCCCCACAGGGGGCGACTATGGCTACACCTTC.

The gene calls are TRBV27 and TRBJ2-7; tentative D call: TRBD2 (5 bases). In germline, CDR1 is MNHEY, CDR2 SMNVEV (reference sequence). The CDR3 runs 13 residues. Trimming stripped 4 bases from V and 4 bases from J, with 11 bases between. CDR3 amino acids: CASSSGGGYEQYF. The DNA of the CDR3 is TGTGCCAGCAGTTCCGGAGGTGGGTACGAGCAGTACTTC.

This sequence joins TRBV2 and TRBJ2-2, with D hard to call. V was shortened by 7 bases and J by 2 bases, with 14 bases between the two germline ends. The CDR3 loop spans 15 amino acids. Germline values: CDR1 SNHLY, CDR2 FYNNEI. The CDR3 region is CASTRQTSNTGELFF. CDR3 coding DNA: TGTGCCAGCACCCGTCAGACTTCTAACACCGGGGAGCTGTTTTTT.

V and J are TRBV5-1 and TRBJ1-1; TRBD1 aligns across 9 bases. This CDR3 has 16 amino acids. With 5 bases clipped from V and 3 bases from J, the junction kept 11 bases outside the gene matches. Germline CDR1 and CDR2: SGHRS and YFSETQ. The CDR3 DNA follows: TGCGCCAGCAGGAAGTGGGACAGGGTATCAGACACTGAAGCTTTCTTT. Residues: CASRKWDRVSDTEAFF.

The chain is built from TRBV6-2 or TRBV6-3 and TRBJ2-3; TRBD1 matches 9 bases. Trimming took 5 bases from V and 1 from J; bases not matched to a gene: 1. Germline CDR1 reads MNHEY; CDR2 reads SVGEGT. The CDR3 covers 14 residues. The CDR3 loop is CASSNRGRTDTQYF. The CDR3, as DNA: TGTGCCAGCAGTAACAGGGGGCGCACAGATACGCAGTATTTT.

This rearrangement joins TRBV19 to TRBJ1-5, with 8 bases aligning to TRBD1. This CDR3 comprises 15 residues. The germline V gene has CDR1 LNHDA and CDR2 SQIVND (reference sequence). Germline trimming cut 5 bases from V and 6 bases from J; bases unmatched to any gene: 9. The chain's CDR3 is CASSLDREAGQPQHF. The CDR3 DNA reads TGTGCCAGTAGTTTGGACAGGGAGGCGGGTCAGCCCCAGCATTTT.

This CDR3 reads CASSLILYEQYF. In nucleotides, the CDR3 is TGTGCCAGCAGCTTAATCCTCTACGAGCAGTACTTC. The chain recombines TRBV7-9 with TRBJ2-7; D uncertain. The CDR3 runs to 12 residues. Germline V gene lookup returns CDR1 SEHNR and CDR2 FQNEAQ (reference sequence). V was pared by 2 bases and J by 3 bases, with 5 bases between.

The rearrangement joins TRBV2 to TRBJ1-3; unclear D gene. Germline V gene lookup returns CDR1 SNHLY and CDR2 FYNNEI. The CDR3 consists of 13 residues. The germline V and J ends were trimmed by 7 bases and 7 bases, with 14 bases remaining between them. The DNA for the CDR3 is TGTGCCAGCACCCCGGACTTCTCTAACACCATATATTTT. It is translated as CASTPDFSNTIYF. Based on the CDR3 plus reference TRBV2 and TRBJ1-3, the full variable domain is EPEVTQTPSHQVTQMGQEVILRCVPISNHLYFYWYRQILGQKVEFLVSFYNNEISEKSEIFDDQFSVERPDGSNFTLKIRSTKLEDSAMYFCASTPDFSNTIYFGEGSWLTVV.

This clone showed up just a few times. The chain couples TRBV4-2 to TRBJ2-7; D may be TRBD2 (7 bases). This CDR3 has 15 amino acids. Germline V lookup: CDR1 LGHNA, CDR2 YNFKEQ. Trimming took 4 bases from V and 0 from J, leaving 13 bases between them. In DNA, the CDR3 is TGTGCCAGCAGCCCTGGGGGGGCCGGCTCCTACGAGCAGTACTTC. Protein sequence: CASSPGGAGSYEQYF.